This T cell receptor (beta chain) was profiled in a study of early T cells in non-severe SARS-CoV-2 infection. Background on the study: Whole-blood bulk RNA, unsorted, was sequenced, and chains were unpaired.

This CDR3 comprises 12 residues. The germline V and J ends were trimmed by 3 bases and 6 bases, with 9 bases remaining between them. Study-wide results and caveats: There was a bias toward anti-spike CD8 responses in VDJdb matching, which missed private and CD4 specificities.

Tagging with unique molecular identifiers was applied to individual cDNA molecules. TCRdb fed the 5' RACE reads into MiXCR, producing one record per CDR3 protein. In the table there are roughly 60,000 distinct CDR3 sequences, approximately 6.3% of which are singletons. Details on this clonotype: Its antigen is unknown.

The starting material was whole blood, obtained at baseline. The rearrangement links TRBV12-3 or TRBV12-4 to TRBJ2-7; D gene ambiguous. The clonotype was recovered from an adult who was a healthcare worker with PCR-confirmed SARS-CoV-2 infection or an uninfected control (not recorded which). The CDR3 loop reads CASSFIPSEQYF. The CDR3 DNA follows: TGTGCCAGCAGTTTTATCCCCAGCGAGCAGTACTTC.